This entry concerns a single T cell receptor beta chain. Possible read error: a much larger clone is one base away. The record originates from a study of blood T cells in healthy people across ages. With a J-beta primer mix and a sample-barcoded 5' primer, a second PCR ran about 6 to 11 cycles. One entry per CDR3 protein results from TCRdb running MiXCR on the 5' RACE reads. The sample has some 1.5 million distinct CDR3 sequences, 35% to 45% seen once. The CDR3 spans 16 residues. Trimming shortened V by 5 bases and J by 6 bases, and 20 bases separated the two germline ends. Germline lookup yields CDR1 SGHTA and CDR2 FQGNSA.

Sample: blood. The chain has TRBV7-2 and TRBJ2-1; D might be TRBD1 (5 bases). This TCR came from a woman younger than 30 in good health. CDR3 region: CASSAAGHLPVNEQFF. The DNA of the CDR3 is TGTGCCAGCAGCGCCGCAGGGCACCTCCCAGTCAATGAGCAGTTCTTC.